These 21 T cell receptor beta chains were sequenced from one sample in a study of T-cell reconstitution after alpha-beta-depleted transplantation in children. The authors prepared the TCRbeta library with unique molecular identifiers. MiXCR, applied by TCRdb to the PCR reads, yields one record per CDR3 protein. Among 450,000 to 550,000 distinct CDR3 sequences listed, 10% to 12% were seen once. The specimen was PBMCs, mostly from graft donor cells, collected 180 days after TCRalphabeta/CD19-depleted stem cell transplant. These receptors originate from a female patient under 10 years old who had a stem cell transplant for aplastic anemia, so the T cells may come from the graft donor.

This clonotype was observed a handful of times. J is TRBJ2-3 and V is TRBV10-3, with 9 nucleotides matching TRBD2. There are 15 residues in the CDR3. CDR1 is ENHRY and CDR2 is SYGVKD in the germline V gene. V was clipped by 2 bases and J by 3 bases; unmatched bases: 3. The CDR3 sequence: CAISEGSGRTDTQYF. The CDR3 bases are TGTGCCATCAGTGAGGGGAGCGGGAGGACAGATACGCAGTATTTT.

This clonotype was detected a few times. The chain uses TRBV4-3 and TRBJ2-1, with 13 bases matching TRBD2. Germline V CDR1 and CDR2: LGHNA, YSLEER. This CDR3 is built from 19 residues. The junction had 8 bases not matched to a gene; V was cut back by 3 bases and J by 0 bases. CDR3 protein: CASSQSRTSGSYSYNEQFF. The CDR3 bases are TGCGCCAGCAGCCAGAGTAGGACTAGCGGGAGCTACTCCTACAATGAGCAGTTCTTC.

The chain recombines TRBV12-3 or TRBV12-4 with TRBJ1-1; possibly TRBD1 for D (5 bases). Trimming took off 6 bases at V and 11 bases at J, with 16 bases between the two ends. The CDR3 is 12 amino acids. Here the CDR3 DNA reads TGTGCCAGCAGAGCTGGGACGAAAAATGCTTTCTTT. Translation gives CASRAGTKNAFF.

This sequence joins TRBV4-2 and TRBJ2-2, with TRBD2 matching 8 bases. CDR3 length: 18 amino acids. The J segment lost 7 bases and the V segment lost 4 bases, leaving 17 bases of the junction unmatched. Germline V lookup: CDR1 LGHNA, CDR2 YNFKEQ. CDR3 loop: CASSLGGQRETSSGELFF. In DNA, the CDR3 is TGTGCCAGCAGCCTCGGGGGGCAGCGGGAGACCTCCAGCGGGGAGCTGTTTTTT.

This clonotype was found a few times. V is TRBV20-1 and J is TRBJ1-4; 11 bases match TRBD1. CDR3 size: 18 residues. Germline assignment: CDR1 DFQATT and CDR2 SNEGSKA (reference sequence). V was pared by 6 bases and J by 7 bases, with 19 bases of the junction left unmatched. The CDR3 DNA sequence: TGCAGTGCCCACGGCCAACTGGACAGGGGGCCGCCTCCTGAAAAACTGTTTTTT. Its protein product is CSAHGQLDRGPPPEKLFF.

This rearrangement joins TRBV7-9 to TRBJ2-7, with no clear D. The length of the CDR3 is 15 residues. V was cut by 0 bases and J by 0 bases, with 9 bases left in between. Germline loops: CDR1 SEHNR, CDR2 FQNEAQ (reference sequence). CDR3 amino acids: CASSLALVSSYEQYF. The CDR3 DNA reads TGTGCCAGCAGCTTAGCGCTCGTCAGCTCCTACGAGCAGTACTTC.

The gene calls are TRBV28 and TRBJ2-7, with 10 bases lining up with TRBD1. This CDR3 contains 14 residues. Germline CDR1 and CDR2: MDHEN and SYDVKM. After removal of 8 bases from V and 6 bases from J, the junction contained 10 bases not matched to a gene. CDR3 protein: CASGLPDRGSEQYF. CDR3 bases: TGTGCCAGCGGGCTCCCGGACAGGGGGAGCGAGCAGTACTTC.

This clonotype was observed a handful of times. This sequence joins TRBV15 and TRBJ1-2; a weak D match, TRBD1 (6 bases). From germline, CDR1 is LNHNV and CDR2 YYDKDF (reference sequence). V was trimmed by 3 bases and J by 3 bases, leaving 11 bases between them. The CDR3 runs to 14 residues. CDR3 sequence: CATSRGGGDYGYTF. CDR3 in DNA: TGTGCCACCAGCAGGGGAGGGGGTGACTATGGCTACACCTTC.

The rearrangement links TRBV20-1 to TRBJ2-7, with unresolved D. CDR1 is DFQATT and CDR2 is SNEGSKA in the germline V gene (reference sequence). Trimming shortened V by 6 bases and J by 2 bases, and 8 bases separated the two germline ends. The CDR3 is 11 amino acids. The CDR3 here is CSASLAYEQYF. The CDR3 DNA is TGCAGTGCCAGCCTAGCCTACGAGCAGTACTTC.

This clonotype was seen more than once but under ten times. The CDR3 bases are TGTGCCAGCAGCCTGCCCCTCCAGGGAGTTCGAGAGACCCAGTACTTC. It encodes CASSLPLQGVRETQYF. J is TRBJ2-5 and V is TRBV14; D tentatively reads TRBD1 or TRBD2 (5 bases each). The V gene's germline CDR1 is SGHDN and CDR2 FVKESK. CDR3 length: 16 residues. V was cut by 4 bases and J by 4 bases, with 19 bases left in between.

This clonotype was detected many times. J is TRBJ2-2 and V is TRBV6-6; D is perhaps TRBD1 (5 bases). There are 13 residues in the CDR3. From germline, CDR1 is MNHNY and CDR2 SVGAGI (reference sequence). V shed 7 bases and J shed 4 bases, with 10 bases lying between them. DNA of the CDR3: TGTGCCAGCAACCAGGGAATCACCGGGGAGCTGTTTTTT. It codes for CASNQGITGELFF.

The rearrangement links TRBV19 to TRBJ2-7; TRBD2 matches 7 bases. The germline V gene encodes CDR1 LNHDA and CDR2 SQIVND (reference sequence). J gave up 3 bases and V 4 bases, and 3 bases lay outside the gene matches. The CDR3 contains 13 residues. The CDR3 protein is CASSKTSNYEQYF. Written as DNA, the CDR3 is TGTGCCAGTAGTAAGACTAGCAACTACGAGCAGTACTTC.

The chain employs TRBV25-1 and TRBJ1-6, with 7 positions matching TRBD1. Germline CDR1 is MGHDK and CDR2 is SYGVNS. The ends lost 6 bases at V and 7 bases at J; junction bases unmatched: 3. CDR3 length equals 13 residues. CDR3 nucleotides: TGTGCCAGCAGGGAACAGGGGAATTCACCCCTCCACTTT. It is translated as CASREQGNSPLHF.

This clonotype was recorded many times. The chain recombines TRBV29-1 with TRBJ1-4; D possibly corresponds to TRBD1 (5 bases). Germline lookup yields CDR1 SQVTM and CDR2 ANQGSEA. The CDR3 sequence is 12 residues long. V shed 6 bases and J shed 3 bases, with 8 bases lying between them. The chain's CDR3 is CSVLGANEKLFF. The CDR3 DNA reads as TGCAGCGTCCTGGGGGCTAATGAAAAACTGTTTTTT.

This chain links TRBV27 with TRBJ1-4; D not resolved. This CDR3 has 14 amino acids. The germline V and J ends were trimmed by 3 bases and 1 base, with 6 bases remaining between them. The germline V gene encodes CDR1 MNHEY and CDR2 SMNVEV (reference sequence). The CDR3 loop reads CASSFLGTNEKLFF. Written as DNA, the CDR3 is TGTGCCAGCAGTTTCTTAGGAACTAATGAAAAACTGTTTTTT.

This clonotype has more than one count but fewer than ten. The chain joins TRBV20-1 to TRBJ2-1; 8 nucleotides match TRBD1. This CDR3 region has 14 residues. Germline CDR1 DFQATT, CDR2 SNEGSKA (reference sequence). The junction had 4 bases not matched to a gene; V was cut back by 4 bases and J by 2 bases. Written as DNA, the CDR3 is TGCAGTGCTACACAGGGGGGACCCTACAATGAGCAGTTCTTC. Its protein product is CSATQGGPYNEQFF.

This clonotype was counted only a few times. The chain recombines TRBV6-2 or TRBV6-3 with TRBJ2-1; D might be TRBD1 (7 bases). Trimming stripped 0 bases from V and 8 bases from J, with 20 bases between. CDR1 MNHEY and CDR2 SVGEGT come from the germline V gene. This CDR3 is 17 amino acids long. CDR3 sequence: CASSYSKNRGGTDEQFF. The CDR3 DNA reads as TGTGCCAGCAGTTACTCGAAAAACAGGGGAGGTACGGATGAGCAGTTCTTC.

This rearrangement joins TRBV24-1 to TRBJ1-5; TRBD1 is a possible D gene (5 bases). Germline lookup yields CDR1 KGHDR and CDR2 SFDVKD. CDR3 length: 15 amino acids. The germline V and J ends were trimmed by 1 base and 5 bases, with 11 bases remaining between them. CDR3 in DNA: TGTGCCACCAGTGATTTTGGCGACAGAGATCAGCCCCAGCATTTT. Translating gives CATSDFGDRDQPQHF.

This clonotype was counted ten times or more. The DNA for the CDR3 is TGTGCCAGCAGTGACAGGGAGACCCAGTACTTC. It translates to CASSDRETQYF. This chain links TRBV25-1 with TRBJ2-5; no reliable D call. V was shortened by 3 bases and J by 5 bases, with 4 bases between the two germline ends. The CDR3 sequence is 11 residues long. Germline V gene lookup returns CDR1 MGHDK and CDR2 SYGVNS.

Only a few counts were recorded for this clonotype. DNA for the CDR3: TGTGCCAGCAGTCCCTCCCAGTACACATACGAGCAGTACTTC. Its translation is CASSPSQYTYEQYF. The V and J genes are TRBV12-3 or TRBV12-4 and TRBJ2-7, with D unresolved. CDR3 size: 14 residues. Trimming took 5 bases from V and 4 from J, leaving 15 bases between them.

The chain couples TRBV15 to TRBJ1-5; D is undetermined. This CDR3 has 14 amino acids. Germline values: CDR1 LNHNV, CDR2 YYDKDF (reference sequence). The V end lost 0 bases, the J end lost 0 bases, and 3 bases lay between the germline ends. This CDR3 is CATSRDGSNQPQHF. Written as DNA, the CDR3 is TGTGCCACCAGCAGAGATGGTAGCAATCAGCCCCAGCATTTT.